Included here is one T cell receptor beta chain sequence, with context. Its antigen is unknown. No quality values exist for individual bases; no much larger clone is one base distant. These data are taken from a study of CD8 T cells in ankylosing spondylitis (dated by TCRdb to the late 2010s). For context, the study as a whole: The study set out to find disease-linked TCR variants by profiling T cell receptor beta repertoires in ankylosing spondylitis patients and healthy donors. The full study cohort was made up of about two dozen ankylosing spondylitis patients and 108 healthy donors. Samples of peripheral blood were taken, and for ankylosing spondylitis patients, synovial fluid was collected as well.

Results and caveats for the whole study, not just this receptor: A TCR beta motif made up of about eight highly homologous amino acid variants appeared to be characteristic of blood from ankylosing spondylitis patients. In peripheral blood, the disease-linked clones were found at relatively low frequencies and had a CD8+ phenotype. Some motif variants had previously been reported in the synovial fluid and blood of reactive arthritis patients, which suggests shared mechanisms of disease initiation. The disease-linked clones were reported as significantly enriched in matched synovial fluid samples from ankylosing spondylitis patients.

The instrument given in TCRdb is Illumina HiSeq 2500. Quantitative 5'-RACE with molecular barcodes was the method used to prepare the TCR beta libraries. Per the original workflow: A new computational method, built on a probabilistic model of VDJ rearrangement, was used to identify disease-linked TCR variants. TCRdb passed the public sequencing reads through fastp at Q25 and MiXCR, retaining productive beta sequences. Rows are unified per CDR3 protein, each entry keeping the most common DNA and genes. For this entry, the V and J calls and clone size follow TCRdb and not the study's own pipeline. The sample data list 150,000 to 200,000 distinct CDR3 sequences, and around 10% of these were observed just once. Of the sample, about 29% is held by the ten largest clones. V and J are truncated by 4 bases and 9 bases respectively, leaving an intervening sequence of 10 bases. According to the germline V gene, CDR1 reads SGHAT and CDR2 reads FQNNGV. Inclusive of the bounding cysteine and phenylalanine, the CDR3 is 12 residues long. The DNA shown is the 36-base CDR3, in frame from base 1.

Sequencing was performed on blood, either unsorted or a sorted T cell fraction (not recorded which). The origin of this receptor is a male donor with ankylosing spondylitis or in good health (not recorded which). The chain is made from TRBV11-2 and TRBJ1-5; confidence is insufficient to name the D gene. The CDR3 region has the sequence CASSSLGLPQHF. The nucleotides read TGTGCCAGCAGCTCCTTAGGCCTGCCCCAGCATTTT.